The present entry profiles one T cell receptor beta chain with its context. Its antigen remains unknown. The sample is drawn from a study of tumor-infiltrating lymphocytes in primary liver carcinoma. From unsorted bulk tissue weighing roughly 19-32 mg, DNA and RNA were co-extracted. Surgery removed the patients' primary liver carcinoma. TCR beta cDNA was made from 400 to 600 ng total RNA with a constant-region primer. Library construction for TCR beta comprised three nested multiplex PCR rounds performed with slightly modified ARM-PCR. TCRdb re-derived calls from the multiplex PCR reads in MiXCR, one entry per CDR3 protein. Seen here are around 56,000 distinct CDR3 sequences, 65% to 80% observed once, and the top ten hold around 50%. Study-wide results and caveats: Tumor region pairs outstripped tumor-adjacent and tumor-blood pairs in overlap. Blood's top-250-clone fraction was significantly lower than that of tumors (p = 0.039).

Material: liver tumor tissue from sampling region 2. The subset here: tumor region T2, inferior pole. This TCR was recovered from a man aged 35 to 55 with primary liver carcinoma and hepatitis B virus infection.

The CDR3 reads CSVMSILNEQFF. CDR3 DNA sequence: TGCAGCGTTATGAGTATTCTTAATGAGCAGTTCTTC. J is TRBJ2-1 and V is TRBV29-1; D gene ambiguous. Trimming cost V 5 bases and J 7 bases, with 12 bases left between them. Germline-derived CDR1 and CDR2 are SQVTM and ANQGSEA. This CDR3 is built from 12 residues.